This TCR beta chain is from a study of T cell repertoires in aging, cancer and after chemotherapy. On the study more broadly: Donors were grouped into six age bands spanning 30 or younger through 70 or older. Over several months to years, re-sampled healthy donor repertoires clearly shared clones.

Study results and limitations: Loss of evenness, beyond lost richness, contributed to age-related TCR diversity decline in cancer patients. Untreated cancer patients had significantly lower blood TCR diversity than age-matched healthy donors.

TRB rearrangements spanning V, D and J were amplified using mixed TRB-A/B primers. TCRdb re-called the multiplex PCR reads through MiXCR, storing one row per CDR3 protein. The sample yields 5,800 or so distinct CDR3 sequences, approximately 22% seen once. This clonotype is categorized as medium-sized (0.01 to 0.1%). Its antigen is not known. This CDR3 has 12 residues. V dropped 8 bases and J dropped 3 bases, with 11 bases sitting between them. Germline loops: CDR1 MNHEY, CDR2 SVGAGI. Amplification of TCR beta used genomic DNA extracted from peripheral blood. The chain combines TRBV6-5 with TRBJ2-7, with D possibly TRBD2 on 6 matching bases. The sequencing input was blood. The receptor was derived from a human donor in good health. CDR3 DNA: TGTGCCAGCCGCGGGGCAGTCTACGAGCAGTACTTC. This translates into CASRGAVYEQYF.